What follows describes a single T cell receptor (beta chain). A read error may account for a junction end that differs from germline. CDR1 and CDR2 from the germline V gene are PRHDT and FYEKMQ (reference sequence). The CDR3 length is 17 residues. The data belong to a study of shared clonotypes between healthy human individuals. Naive CD8 populations comprised CD45RO-negative cells positively selected for CCR7, excluding terminally differentiated effector memory CD45RA+ cells. Assay used: immunoSEQ multiplex PCR; TCRdb lists only in-frame clones, some missing. The sample lists 1.5 million to 2.5 million clones, just under 95% occurring once.

Sequenced input: naive CD8+ T cells sorted from blood. The chain uses TRBV13 and TRBJ2-3; tentative D call: TRBD2 (6 bases). The sequence was obtained from a man younger than 35 in good health. CDR3 DNA sequence: TGTGCCAGCAGCCTAGGATGGGGGGACTCCGCCAAAGATACGCAGTATTTT. Residues: CASSLGWGDSAKDTQYF.